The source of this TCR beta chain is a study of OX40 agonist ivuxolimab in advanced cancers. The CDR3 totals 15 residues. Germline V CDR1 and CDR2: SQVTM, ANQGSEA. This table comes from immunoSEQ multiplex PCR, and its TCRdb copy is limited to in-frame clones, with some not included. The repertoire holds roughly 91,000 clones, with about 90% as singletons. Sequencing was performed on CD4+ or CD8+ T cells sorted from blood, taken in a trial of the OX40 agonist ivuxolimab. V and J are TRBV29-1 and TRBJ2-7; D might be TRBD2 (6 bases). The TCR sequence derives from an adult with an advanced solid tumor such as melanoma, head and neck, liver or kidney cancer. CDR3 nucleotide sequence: TGCAAGCGGCCCTATTTCGGGACTTTCTCCTACGAGCAGTACTTC. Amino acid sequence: CKRPYFGTFSYEQYF.